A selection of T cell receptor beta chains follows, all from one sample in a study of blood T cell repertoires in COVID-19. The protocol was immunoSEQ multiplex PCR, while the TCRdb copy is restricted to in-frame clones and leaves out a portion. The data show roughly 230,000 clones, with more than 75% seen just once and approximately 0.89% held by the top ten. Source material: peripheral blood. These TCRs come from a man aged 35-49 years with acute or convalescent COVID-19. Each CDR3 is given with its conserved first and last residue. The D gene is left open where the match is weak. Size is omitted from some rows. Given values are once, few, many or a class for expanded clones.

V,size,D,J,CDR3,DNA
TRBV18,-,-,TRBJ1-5,CASSPQTDQPQHF,TGTGCCAGCTCACCACAAACAGATCAGCCCCAGCATTTT
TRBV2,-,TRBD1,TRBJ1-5,CASRKDLDRVLNQPQHF,TGTGCCAGCAGGAAAGATCTGGACAGGGTCCTCAATCAGCCCCAGCATTTT
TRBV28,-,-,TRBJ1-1,CASSFPAPRRTEAFF,TGTGCCAGCAGTTTTCCGGCGCCACGGAGGACTGAAGCTTTCTTT
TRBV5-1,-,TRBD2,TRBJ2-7,CASSPTSGGWEQYF,TGCGCCAGCAGCCCGACTAGCGGGGGGTGGGAGCAGTACTTC
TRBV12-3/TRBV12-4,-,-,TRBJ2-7,CASSLQQGSEQYF,TGTGCCAGCAGTTTACAACAGGGATCCGAGCAGTACTTC
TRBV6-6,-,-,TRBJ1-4,CASSYPDRINEKLFF,TGTGCCAGCAGTTACCCCGACAGGATTAATGAAAAACTGTTTTTT
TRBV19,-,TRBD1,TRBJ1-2,CASSLQGSNYGYTF,TGTGCCAGTAGTTTACAGGGGTCAAACTATGGCTACACCTTC
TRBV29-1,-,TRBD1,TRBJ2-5,CSVEEGTGWRQETQYF,TGCAGCGTTGAAGAGGGGACAGGGTGGCGGCAAGAGACCCAGTACTTC
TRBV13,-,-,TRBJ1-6,CASSLRLINSPLHF,TGTGCCAGCAGCCTAAGACTGATCAATTCACCCCTCCACTTT
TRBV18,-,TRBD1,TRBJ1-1,CASSPGQGGTEAFF,TGTGCCAGCTCACCCGGACAGGGAGGCACTGAAGCTTTCTTT
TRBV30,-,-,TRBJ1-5,CAWSRGSLDQPQHF,TGTGCCTGGAGTAGAGGCAGTTTGGATCAGCCCCAGCATTTT
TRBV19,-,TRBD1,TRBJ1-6,CASRVLPGQANSPLHF,TGTGCCAGTAGAGTTCTTCCGGGACAGGCTAATTCACCCCTCCACTTT
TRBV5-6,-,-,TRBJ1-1,CASSLGDKNTEAFF,TGTGCCAGCAGCTTGGGTGACAAGAACACTGAAGCTTTCTTT
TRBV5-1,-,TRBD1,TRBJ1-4,CASSLDAGQGGEKLFF,TGCGCCAGCAGCTTGGATGCGGGACAGGGTGGTGAAAAACTGTTTTTT
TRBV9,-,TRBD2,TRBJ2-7,CASSVDGSGGGLEQYF,TGTGCCAGCAGCGTAGACGGTAGCGGGGGGGGATTAGAGCAGTACTTC
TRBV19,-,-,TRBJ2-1,CASSIDPGAYNEQFF,TGTGCCAGTAGTATAGATCCAGGGGCCTACAATGAGCAGTTCTTC
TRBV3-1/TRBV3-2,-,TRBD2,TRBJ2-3,CASSQDLTSGGRTDTQYF,TGTGCCAGCAGCCAAGATCTAACTAGCGGGGGCCGCACAGATACGCAGTATTTT
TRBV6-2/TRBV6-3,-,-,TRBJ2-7,CASSYPSYEQYF,TGTGCCAGCAGTTACCCGTCCTACGAGCAGTACTTC
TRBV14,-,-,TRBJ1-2,CASSQGTHYGYTF,TGTGCCAGCAGCCAAGGGACACACTATGGCTACACCTTC
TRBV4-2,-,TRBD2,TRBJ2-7,CASSWLAGGPYEQYF,TGTGCCAGCAGCTGGCTAGCGGGGGGGCCTTACGAGCAGTACTTC
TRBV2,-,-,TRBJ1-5,CASSEEGGRQPQHF,TGTGCCAGCAGTGAAGAGGGTGGGAGGCAGCCCCAGCATTTT
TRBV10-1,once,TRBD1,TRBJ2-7,CASSDFGTGVDEQYF,TGCGCCAGCAGTGATTTTGGGACAGGGGTGGACGAGCAGTACTTC
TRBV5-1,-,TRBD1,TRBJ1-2,CASSWGDRGNYGYTF,TGCGCCAGCAGCTGGGGGGACAGGGGTAACTATGGCTACACCTTC
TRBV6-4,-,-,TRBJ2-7,CASSERIYWEPYEQYF,TGTGCCAGCAGTGAAAGAATATATTGGGAGCCATACGAGCAGTACTTC
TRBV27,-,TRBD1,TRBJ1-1,CASSHDREAVNTEAFF,TGTGCCAGCAGCCACGACAGGGAAGCGGTGAACACTGAAGCTTTCTTT
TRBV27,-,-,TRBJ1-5,CASSSGIWHQPQHF,TGTGCCAGCAGTTCGGGGATCTGGCATCAGCCCCAGCATTTT
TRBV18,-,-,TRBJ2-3,CASSPYFGDTQYF,TGTGCCAGCTCACCATACTTCGGAGATACGCAGTATTTT
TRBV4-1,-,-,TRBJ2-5,CASSQEDGRLGETQYF,TGCGCCAGCAGCCAAGAAGATGGGAGGCTAGGCGAGACCCAGTACTTC
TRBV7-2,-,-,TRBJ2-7,CASSLLDSGEQYF,TGTGCCAGCAGCTTGTTGGACTCCGGCGAGCAGTACTTC
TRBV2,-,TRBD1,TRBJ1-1,CASSEALDGTGAEAFF,TGTGCCAGCAGTGAAGCTTTGGACGGTACAGGGGCTGAAGCTTTCTTT
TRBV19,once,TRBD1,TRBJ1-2,CASRSVGTVYGYTF,TGTGCCAGTAGATCGGTCGGGACAGTCTATGGCTACACCTTC
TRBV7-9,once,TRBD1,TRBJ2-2,CASSPQGDTGELFF,TGTGCCAGCAGCCCACAGGGGGACACCGGGGAGCTGTTTTTT
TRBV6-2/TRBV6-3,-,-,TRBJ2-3,CASSYRGGPGDTQYF,TGTGCCAGCAGTTATCGCGGGGGCCCCGGGGATACGCAGTATTTT
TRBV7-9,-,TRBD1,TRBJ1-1,CASSFSGTGVNTEAFF,TGTGCCAGCAGCTTCAGCGGGACAGGGGTGAACACTGAAGCTTTCTTT
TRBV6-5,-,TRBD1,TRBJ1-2,CASSYPGQGWKGYTF,TGTGCCAGCAGTTATCCGGGACAGGGATGGAAAGGCTACACCTTC
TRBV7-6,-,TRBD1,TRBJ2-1,CASSSGQGTYNEQFF,TGTGCCAGCAGCTCGGGACAGGGCACCTACAATGAGCAGTTCTTC
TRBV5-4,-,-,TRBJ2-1,CASSPVGGISYNEQFF,TGTGCCAGCAGCCCGGTGGGAGGAATCTCCTACAATGAGCAGTTCTTC
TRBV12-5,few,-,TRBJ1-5,CASGLDRNSNQPQHF,TGTGCTAGTGGTTTGGACAGGAATAGCAATCAGCCCCAGCATTTT
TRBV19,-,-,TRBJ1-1,CASRDVGRPEAFF,TGTGCCAGTAGGGACGTAGGGAGGCCTGAAGCTTTCTTT
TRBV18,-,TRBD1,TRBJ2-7,CASSRQGTREEQYF,TGTGCCAGCTCACGACAGGGAACCCGAGAAGAGCAGTACTTC
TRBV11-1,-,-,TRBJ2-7,CASSVTGGGEQYF,TGTGCCAGCAGCGTAACAGGGGGAGGGGAGCAGTACTTC
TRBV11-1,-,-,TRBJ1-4,CASSRGGPNEKLFF,TGTGCCAGCAGCCGTGGAGGGCCTAATGAAAAACTGTTTTTT
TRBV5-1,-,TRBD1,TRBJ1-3,CANSRDRGIGNTIYF,TGCGCCAACAGTCGGGACAGGGGGATCGGAAACACCATATATTTT
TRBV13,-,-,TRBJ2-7,CASSQIGRGGPAEDYEQYF,TGTGCCAGCAGCCAAATTGGAAGGGGGGGGCCCGCCGAAGATTACGAGCAGTACTTC
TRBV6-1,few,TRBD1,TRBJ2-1,CASSEPRPGQVSYNEQFF,TGTGCCAGCAGTGAACCTAGACCGGGACAGGTCTCCTACAATGAGCAGTTCTTC
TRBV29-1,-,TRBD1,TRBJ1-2,CSVGTQWDRGPTGGYTF,TGCAGCGTTGGAACTCAATGGGACAGGGGGCCGACGGGTGGCTACACCTTC
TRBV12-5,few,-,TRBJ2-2,CASGEDRTFAGELFF,TGTGCTAGTGGTGAAGACAGGACATTTGCCGGGGAGCTGTTTTTT
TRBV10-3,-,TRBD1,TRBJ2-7,CAIRDRGVSYEQYF,TGTGCCATCAGGGACAGGGGGGTCTCCTACGAGCAGTACTTC
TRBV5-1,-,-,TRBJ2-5,CASSLGGTGTQKTQYF,TGCGCCAGCAGCTTGGGGGGGACTGGGACTCAAAAGACCCAGTACTTC
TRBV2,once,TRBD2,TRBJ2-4,CASRSTWLGEGKNIQYF,TGTGCCAGCAGATCCACCTGGTTGGGGGAGGGCAAAAACATTCAGTATTTC
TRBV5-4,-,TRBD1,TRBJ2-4,CASSLGQENIQYF,TGTGCCAGCAGCCTTGGACAGGAAAACATTCAGTACTTC
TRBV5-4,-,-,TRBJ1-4,CASSLGSRQVGEKLFF,TGTGCCAGCAGCTTGGGTTCCCGACAGGTTGGTGAAAAACTGTTTTTT